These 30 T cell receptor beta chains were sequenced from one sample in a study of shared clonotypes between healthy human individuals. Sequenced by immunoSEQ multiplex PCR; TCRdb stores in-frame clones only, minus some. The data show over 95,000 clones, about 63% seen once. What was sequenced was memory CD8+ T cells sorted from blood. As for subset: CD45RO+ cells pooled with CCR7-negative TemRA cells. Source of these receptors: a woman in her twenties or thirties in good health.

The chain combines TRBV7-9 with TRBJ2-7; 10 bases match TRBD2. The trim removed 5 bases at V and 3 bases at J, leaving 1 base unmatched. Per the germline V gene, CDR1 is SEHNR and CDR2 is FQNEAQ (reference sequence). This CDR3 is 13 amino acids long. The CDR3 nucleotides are TGTGCCAGCAGCACTAGCGGGGTCTACGAGCAGTACTTC. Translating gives CASSTSGVYEQYF.

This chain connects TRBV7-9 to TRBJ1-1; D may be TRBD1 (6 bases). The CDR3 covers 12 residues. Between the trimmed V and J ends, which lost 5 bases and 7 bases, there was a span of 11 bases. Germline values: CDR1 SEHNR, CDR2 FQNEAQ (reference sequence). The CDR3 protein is CASSTTTGEAFF. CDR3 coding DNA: TGTGCCAGCAGCACAACGACAGGTGAAGCTTTCTTT.

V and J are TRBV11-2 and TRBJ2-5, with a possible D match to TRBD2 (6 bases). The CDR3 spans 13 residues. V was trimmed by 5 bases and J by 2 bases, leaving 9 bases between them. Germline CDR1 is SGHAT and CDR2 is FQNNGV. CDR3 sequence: CASSRGLQETQYF. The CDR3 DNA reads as TGTGCCAGCAGCCGGGGACTTCAAGAGACCCAGTACTTC.

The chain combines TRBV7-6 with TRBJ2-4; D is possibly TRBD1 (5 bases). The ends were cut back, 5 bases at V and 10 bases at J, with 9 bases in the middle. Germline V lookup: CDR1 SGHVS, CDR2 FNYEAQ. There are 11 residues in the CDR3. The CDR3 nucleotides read TGTGCCAGCAGCACGCAGGGAATTCAGTACTTC. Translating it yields CASSTQGIQYF.

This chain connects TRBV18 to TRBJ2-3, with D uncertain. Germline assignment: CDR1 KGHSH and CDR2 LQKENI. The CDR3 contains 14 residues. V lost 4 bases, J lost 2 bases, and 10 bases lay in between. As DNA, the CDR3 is TGTGCCAGCTCACGCTCAAGGTCCACAGATACGCAGTATTTT. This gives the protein CASSRSRSTDTQYF.

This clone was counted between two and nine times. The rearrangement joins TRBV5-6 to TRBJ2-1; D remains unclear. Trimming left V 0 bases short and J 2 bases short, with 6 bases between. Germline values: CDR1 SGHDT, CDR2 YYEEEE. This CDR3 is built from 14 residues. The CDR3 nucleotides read TGTGCCAGCAGCTTGGAGAATGCCTACAATGAGCAGTTCTTC. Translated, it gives CASSLENAYNEQFF.

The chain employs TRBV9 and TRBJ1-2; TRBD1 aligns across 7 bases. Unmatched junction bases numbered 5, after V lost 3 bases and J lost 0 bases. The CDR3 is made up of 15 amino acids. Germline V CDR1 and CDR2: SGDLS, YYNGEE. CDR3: CASSGHRGSNYGYTF. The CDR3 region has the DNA TGTGCCAGCAGCGGGCACAGGGGATCTAACTATGGCTACACCTTC. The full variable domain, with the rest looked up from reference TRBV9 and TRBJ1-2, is DSGVTQTPKHLITATGQRVTLRCSPRSGDLSVYWYQQSLDQGLQFLIQYYNGEERAKGNILERFSAQQFPDLHSELNLSSLELGDSALYFCASSGHRGSNYGYTFGSGTRLTVV.

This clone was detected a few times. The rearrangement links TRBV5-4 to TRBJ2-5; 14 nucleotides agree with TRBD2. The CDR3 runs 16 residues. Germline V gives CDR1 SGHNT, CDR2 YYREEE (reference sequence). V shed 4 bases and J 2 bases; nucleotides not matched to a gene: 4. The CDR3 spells CASSQGTSGRQETQYF. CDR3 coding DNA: TGTGCCAGCAGCCAAGGGACTAGCGGGAGACAAGAGACCCAGTACTTC.

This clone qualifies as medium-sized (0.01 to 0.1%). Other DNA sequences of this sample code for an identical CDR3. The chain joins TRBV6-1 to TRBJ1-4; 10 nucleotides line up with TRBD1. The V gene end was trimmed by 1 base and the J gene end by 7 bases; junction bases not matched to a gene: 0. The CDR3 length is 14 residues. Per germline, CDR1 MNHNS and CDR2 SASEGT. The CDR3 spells CASSEGTGGEKLFF. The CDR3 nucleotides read TGTGCCAGCAGTGAAGGGACAGGGGGTGAAAAACTGTTTTTT.

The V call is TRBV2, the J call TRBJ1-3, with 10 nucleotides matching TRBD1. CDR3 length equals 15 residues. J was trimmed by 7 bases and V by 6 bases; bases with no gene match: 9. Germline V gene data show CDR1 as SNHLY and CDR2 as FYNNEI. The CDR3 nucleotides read TGTGCCAGCAGACCAGACAGGGGGCTTAGGAACACCATATATTTT. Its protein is CASRPDRGLRNTIYF.

The CDR3 spells CASAASARSYEQYF. CDR3 DNA: TGCGCCAGCGCCGCGAGCGCCCGCTCCTACGAGCAGTACTTC. The chain employs TRBV5-1 and TRBJ2-7; D is uncertain. The germline V and J ends were trimmed by 7 bases and 0 bases, with 14 bases remaining between them. CDR3 length: 14 residues. Germline V gene sequence: CDR1 SGHRS, CDR2 YFSETQ. The full variable domain, rest sourced from reference TRBV5-1 and TRBJ2-7, is KAGVTQTPRYLIKTRGQQVTLSCSPISGHRSVSWYQQTPGQGLQFLFEYFSETQRNKGNFPGRFSGRQFSNSRSEMNVSTLELGDSALYLCASAASARSYEQYFGPGTRLTVT.

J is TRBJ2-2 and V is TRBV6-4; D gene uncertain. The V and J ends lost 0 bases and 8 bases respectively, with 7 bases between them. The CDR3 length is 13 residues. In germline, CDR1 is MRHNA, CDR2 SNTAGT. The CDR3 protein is CASSDSEQGELFF. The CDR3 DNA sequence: TGTGCCAGCAGTGACTCGGAACAGGGGGAGCTGTTTTTT.

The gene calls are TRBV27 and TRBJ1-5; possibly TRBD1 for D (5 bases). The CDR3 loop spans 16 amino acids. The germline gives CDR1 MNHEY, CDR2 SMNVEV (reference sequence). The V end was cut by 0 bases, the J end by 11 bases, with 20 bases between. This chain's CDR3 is CASSLSSGHTAQAQHF. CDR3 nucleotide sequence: TGTGCCAGCAGTTTATCGTCAGGGCATACCGCCCAGGCCCAGCATTTT.

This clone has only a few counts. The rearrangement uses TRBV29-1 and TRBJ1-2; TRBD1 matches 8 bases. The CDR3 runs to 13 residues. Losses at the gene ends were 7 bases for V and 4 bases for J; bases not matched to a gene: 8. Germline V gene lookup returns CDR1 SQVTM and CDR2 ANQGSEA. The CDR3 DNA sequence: TGCAGCGCCAGGGGGCGGGTCGGCTATGGCTACACCTTC. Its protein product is CSARGRVGYGYTF.

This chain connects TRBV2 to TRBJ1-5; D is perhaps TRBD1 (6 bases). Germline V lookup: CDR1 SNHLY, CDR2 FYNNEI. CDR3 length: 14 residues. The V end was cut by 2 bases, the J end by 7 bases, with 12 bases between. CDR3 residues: CASSERGAGQPQHF. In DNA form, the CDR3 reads TGTGCCAGCAGTGAACGGGGGGCAGGGCAGCCCCAGCATTTT.

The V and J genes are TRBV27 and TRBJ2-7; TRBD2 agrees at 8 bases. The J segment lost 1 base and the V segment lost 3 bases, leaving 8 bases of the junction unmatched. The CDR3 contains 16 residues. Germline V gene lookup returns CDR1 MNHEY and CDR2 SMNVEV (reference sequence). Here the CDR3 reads CASSFGGLALSYEQYF. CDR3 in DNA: TGTGCCAGCAGTTTTGGCGGACTAGCCCTTTCCTACGAGCAGTACTTC.

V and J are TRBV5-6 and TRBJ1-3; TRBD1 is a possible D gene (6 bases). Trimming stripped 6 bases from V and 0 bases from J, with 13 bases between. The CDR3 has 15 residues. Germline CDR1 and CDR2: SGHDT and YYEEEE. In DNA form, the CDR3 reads TGTGCCAGCAACCCCCAGGGGCTCTCTGGAAACACCATATATTTT. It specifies CASNPQGLSGNTIYF. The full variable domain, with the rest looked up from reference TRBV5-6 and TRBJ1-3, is DAGVTQSPTHLIKTRGQQVTLRCSPKSGHDTVSWYQQALGQGPQFIFQYYEEEERQRGNFPDRFSGHQFPNYSSELNVNALLLGDSALYLCASNPQGLSGNTIYFGEGSWLTVV.

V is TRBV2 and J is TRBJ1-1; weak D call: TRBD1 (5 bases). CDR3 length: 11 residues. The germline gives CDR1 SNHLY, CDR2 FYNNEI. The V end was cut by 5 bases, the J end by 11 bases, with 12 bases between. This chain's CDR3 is CASSLTASAFF. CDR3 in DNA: TGTGCCAGCAGTTTGACAGCATCGGCTTTCTTT.

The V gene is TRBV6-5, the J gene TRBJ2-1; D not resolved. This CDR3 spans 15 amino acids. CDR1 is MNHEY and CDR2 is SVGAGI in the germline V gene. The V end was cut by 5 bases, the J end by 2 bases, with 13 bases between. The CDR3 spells CASSRTNEAYNEQFF. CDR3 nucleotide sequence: TGTGCCAGCAGTCGCACTAACGAAGCCTACAATGAGCAGTTCTTC.

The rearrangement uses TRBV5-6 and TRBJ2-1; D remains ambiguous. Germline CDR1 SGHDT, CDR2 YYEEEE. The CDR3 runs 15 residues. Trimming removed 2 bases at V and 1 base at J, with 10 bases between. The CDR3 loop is CASSFGLRSYNEQFF. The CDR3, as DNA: TGTGCCAGCAGCTTTGGGCTACGGTCCTACAATGAGCAGTTCTTC.

The DNA of the CDR3 is TGTGCCAGCATCCCCCTAGCGGGAGACAATGAGCAGTTCTTC. Translation gives CASIPLAGDNEQFF. J is TRBJ2-1 and V is TRBV2, with 10 bases aligning to TRBD2. The V gene end was trimmed by 7 bases and the J gene end by 5 bases; junction bases not matched to a gene: 5. Germline V gene data show CDR1 as SNHLY and CDR2 as FYNNEI. The CDR3 covers 14 residues.

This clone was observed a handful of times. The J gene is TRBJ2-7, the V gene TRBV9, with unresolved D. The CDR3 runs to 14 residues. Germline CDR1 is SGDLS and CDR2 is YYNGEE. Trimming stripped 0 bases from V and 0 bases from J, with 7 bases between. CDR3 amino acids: CASSVGSRSYEQYF. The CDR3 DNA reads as TGTGCCAGCAGCGTAGGGTCCCGCTCCTACGAGCAGTACTTC.

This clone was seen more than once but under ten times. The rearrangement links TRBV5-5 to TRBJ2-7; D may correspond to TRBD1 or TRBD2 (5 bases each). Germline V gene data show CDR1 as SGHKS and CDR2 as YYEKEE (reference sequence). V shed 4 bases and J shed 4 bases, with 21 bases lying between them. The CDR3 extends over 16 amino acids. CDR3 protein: CASSNSRTGPTYEQYF. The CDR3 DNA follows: TGTGCCAGCAGCAACAGTAGAACGGGGCCCACTTACGAGCAGTACTTC.

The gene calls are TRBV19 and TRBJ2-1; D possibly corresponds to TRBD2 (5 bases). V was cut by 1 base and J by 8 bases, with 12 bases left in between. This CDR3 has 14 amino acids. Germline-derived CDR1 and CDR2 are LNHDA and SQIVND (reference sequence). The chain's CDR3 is CASSIGGSGDEQFF. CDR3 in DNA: TGTGCCAGTAGTATAGGAGGGAGCGGCGATGAGCAGTTCTTC.

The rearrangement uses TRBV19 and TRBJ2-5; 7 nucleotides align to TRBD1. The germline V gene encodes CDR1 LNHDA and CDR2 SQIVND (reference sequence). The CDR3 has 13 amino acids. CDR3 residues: CAGPGQPQETQYF. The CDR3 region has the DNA TGTGCGGGTCCGGGACAGCCACAAGAGACCCAGTACTTC.

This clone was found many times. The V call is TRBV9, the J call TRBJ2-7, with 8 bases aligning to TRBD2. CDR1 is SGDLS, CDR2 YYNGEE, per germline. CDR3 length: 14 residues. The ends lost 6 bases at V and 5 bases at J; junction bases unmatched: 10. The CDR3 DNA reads TGTGCCAGCAAGGAAAGCGGGAGCGTACACGAGCAGTACTTC. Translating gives CASKESGSVHEQYF.

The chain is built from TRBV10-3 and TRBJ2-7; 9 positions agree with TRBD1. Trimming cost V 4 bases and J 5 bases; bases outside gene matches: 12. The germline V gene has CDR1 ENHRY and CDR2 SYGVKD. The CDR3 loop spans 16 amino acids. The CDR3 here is CAISGLRQGDRDEQYF. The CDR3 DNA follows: TGTGCCATCAGTGGCCTCCGACAGGGGGATCGCGACGAGCAGTACTTC.

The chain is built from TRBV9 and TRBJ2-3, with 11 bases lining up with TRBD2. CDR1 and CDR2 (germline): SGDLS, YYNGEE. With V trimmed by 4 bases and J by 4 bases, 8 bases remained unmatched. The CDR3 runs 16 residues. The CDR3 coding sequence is TGTGCCAGCAGCTTTAGACTAGCGGGAACAGCAGATACGCAGTATTTT. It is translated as CASSFRLAGTADTQYF.

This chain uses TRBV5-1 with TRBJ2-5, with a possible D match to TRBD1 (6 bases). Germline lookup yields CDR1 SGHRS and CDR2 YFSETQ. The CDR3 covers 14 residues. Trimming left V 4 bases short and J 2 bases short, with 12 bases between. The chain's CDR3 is CASSPRTVQETQYF. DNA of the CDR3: TGCGCCAGCAGCCCGAGGACAGTACAAGAGACCCAGTACTTC.

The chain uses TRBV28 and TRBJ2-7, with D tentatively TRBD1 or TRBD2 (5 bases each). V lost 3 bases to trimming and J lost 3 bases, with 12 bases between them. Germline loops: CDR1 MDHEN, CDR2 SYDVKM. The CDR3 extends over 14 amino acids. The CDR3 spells CASSFLGANYEQYF. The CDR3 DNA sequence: TGTGCCAGCAGTTTCCTCGGGGCGAACTACGAGCAGTACTTC.